The clone carrying this T cell receptor (beta chain) was seen only a few times. This sample was included in a study of cytotoxic CD8 clonotypes in ibrutinib-treated CLL. The protocol was immunoSEQ multiplex PCR, while the TCRdb copy is restricted to in-frame clones and leaves out a portion. The repertoire holds tens of thousands of clones, with approximately 50% as singletons. The CDR3 is 13 amino acids. The ends were cut back, 6 bases at V and 2 bases at J, with 11 bases in the middle. The germline V gene encodes CDR1 SGHTA and CDR2 FQGTGA. The chain has TRBV7-3 and TRBJ2-7; tentative D call: TRBD1 (5 bases). The receptor was derived from a human donor with chronic lymphocytic leukemia. Sequenced material: PBMCs, taken after 12 months of ibrutinib treatment. The CDR3 nucleotides are TGTGCCAGCAGTAAGGCGGACACCTACGAGCAGTACTTC. Translated: CASSKADTYEQYF.